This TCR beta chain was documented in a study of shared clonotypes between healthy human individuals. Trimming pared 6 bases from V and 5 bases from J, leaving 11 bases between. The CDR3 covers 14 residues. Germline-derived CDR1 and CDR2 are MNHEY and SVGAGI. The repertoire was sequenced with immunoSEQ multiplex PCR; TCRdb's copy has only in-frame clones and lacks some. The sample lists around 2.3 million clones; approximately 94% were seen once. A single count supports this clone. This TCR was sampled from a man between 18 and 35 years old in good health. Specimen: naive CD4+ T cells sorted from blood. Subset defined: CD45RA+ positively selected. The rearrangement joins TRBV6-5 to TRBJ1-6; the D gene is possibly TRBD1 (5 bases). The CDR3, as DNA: TGTGCCAGCAGGGGGGAGTCAGATAATTCACCCCTCCACTTT. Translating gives CASRGESDNSPLHF.